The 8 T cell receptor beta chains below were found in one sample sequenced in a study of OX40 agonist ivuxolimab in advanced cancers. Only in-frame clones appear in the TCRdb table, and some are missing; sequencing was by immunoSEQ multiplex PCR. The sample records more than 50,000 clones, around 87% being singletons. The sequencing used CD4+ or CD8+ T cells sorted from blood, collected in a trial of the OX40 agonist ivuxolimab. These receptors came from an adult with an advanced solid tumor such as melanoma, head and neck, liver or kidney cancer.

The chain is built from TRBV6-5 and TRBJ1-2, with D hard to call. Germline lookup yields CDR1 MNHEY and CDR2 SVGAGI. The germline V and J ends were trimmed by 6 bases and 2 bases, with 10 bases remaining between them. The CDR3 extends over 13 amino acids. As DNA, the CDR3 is TGTGCCAGCAGGATTGCGGGAAACTATGGCTACACCTTC. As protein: CASRIAGNYGYTF.

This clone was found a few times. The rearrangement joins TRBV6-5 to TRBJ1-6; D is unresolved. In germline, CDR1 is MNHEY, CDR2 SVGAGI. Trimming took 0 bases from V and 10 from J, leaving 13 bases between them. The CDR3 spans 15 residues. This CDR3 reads CASSYSTESRSPLHF. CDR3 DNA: TGTGCCAGCAGTTACTCGACCGAATCACGGTCACCCCTCCACTTT.

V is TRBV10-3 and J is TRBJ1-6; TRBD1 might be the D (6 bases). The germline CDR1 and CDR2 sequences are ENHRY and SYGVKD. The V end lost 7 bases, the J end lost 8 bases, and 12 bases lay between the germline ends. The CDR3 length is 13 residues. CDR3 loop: CAIKQGTDSPLHF. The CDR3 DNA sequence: TGTGCCATCAAGCAGGGGACCGATTCACCCCTCCACTTT.

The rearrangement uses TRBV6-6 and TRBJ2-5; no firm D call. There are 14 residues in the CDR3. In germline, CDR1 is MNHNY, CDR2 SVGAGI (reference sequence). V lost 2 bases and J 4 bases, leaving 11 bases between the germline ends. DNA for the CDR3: TGTGCCAGCAGTTACGGTGGGGTGCCAGAGACCCAGTACTTC. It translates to CASSYGGVPETQYF.

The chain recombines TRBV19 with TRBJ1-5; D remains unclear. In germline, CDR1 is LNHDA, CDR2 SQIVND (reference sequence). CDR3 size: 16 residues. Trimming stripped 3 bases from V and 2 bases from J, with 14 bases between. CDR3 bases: TGTGCCAGTAGTATTTTCGTTGGAGTGGGCAATCAGCCCCAGCATTTT. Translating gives CASSIFVGVGNQPQHF.

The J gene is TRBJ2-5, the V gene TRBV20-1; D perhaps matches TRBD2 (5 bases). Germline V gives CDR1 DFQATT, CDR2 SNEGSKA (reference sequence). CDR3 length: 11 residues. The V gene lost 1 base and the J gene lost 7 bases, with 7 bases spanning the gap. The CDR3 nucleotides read TGCAGTGCTAGAGTGGAGGCGACCCAGTACTTC. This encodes CSARVEATQYF.

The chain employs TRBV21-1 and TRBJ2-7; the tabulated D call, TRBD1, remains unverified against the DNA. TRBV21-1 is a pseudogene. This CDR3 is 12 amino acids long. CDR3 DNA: TGTGCCAGCAGCCCGACAGTGTACGAGCAGTACTTC. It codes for CASSPTVYEQYF.

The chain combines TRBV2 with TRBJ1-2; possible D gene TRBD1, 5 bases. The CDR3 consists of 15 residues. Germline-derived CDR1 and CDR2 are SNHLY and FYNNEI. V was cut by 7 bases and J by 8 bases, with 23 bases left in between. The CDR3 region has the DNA TGTGCCAGCAATGGGGCAGGGAGGGGTTCTGGAGGCTACACCTTC. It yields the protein CASNGAGRGSGGYTF.